These T cell receptor beta chains were read from a single sample in a study of cytomegalovirus exposure and HLA in healthy donors. Using immunoSEQ multiplex PCR, the repertoire was profiled, and TCRdb retains in-frame clones only, with some absent. The data show hundreds of thousands of clones, with approximately 80% seen just once and more than 0.5% held by the top ten. Sequenced material: PBMCs. These TCRs come from a woman aged 40 to 50 in good health and CMV-seronegative. Each CDR3 is given with its conserved first and last residue. Fields, in order: V gene, J gene, clone size, CDR3 protein. Expanded clones are given a class, and other clones once, few, many or no size at all.

V: TRBV9; J: TRBJ1-3; size: .; CDR3: CASSVVGQPGNTIYF
V: TRBV7-9; J: TRBJ2-5; size: .; CDR3: CSSEPLEETQYF
V: TRBV7-9; J: TRBJ2-5; size: few; CDR3: CASSQPGTSREETQYF
V: TRBV5-3; J: TRBJ2-3; size: .; CDR3: CARSPCRLAGIIIHYTDTQYF
V: TRBV7-2; J: TRBJ1-2; size: few; CDR3: CASSLKGAVGYTF
V: TRBV6-6; J: TRBJ2-3; size: .; CDR3: CASSYSELSHLAYF
V: TRBV18; J: TRBJ1-1; size: .; CDR3: CASSPRSVRLNTEAFF
V: TRBV2; J: TRBJ2-1; size: .; CDR3: CASRSGLGGRNEQFF
V: TRBV7-6; J: TRBJ1-4; size: .; CDR3: CASSRPPGQGNEKLFF
V: TRBV7-3; J: TRBJ2-5; size: .; CDR3: CASSLMAQGETQYF